What follows describes a single T cell receptor beta chain. This record comes from a study of patients and donors after allogeneic stem cell transplantation. Via MiXCR, TCRdb re-called the RT-PCR reads, giving one row per CDR3 protein. The table lists approximately 150,000 distinct CDR3 sequences, roughly 22% of them singletons, with roughly 27% in the top ten. The receptor comes from a human donor who was either an allogeneic HSCT recipient or a stem cell or donor lymphocyte infusion donor (not recorded which). It is not recorded whose cells these are; they may come from a transplant donor. Sequencing was done on a sample of blood, either unsorted or a sorted T cell fraction (not recorded which).

This CDR3 reads CSARRHPGSYEQYF. The DNA of the CDR3 is TGCAGTGCCAGGCGACACCCGGGTTCCTACGAGCAGTACTTC. The gene calls are TRBV20-1 and TRBJ2-7; D remains ambiguous. The V end lost 6 bases, the J end lost 1 base, and 16 bases lay between the germline ends. The CDR3 has 14 amino acids. Germline V gene sequence: CDR1 DFQATT, CDR2 SNEGSKA (reference sequence).